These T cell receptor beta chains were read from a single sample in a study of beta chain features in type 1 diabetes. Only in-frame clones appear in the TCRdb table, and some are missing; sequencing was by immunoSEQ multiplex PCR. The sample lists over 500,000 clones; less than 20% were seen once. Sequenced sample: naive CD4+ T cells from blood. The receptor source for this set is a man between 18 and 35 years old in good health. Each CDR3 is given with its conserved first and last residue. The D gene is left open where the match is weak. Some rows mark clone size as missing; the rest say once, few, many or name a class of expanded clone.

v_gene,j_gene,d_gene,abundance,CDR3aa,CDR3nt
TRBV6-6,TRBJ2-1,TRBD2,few,CASSNNLADNEQFF,TGTGCCAGCAGTAACAATCTAGCGGACAATGAGCAGTTCTTC
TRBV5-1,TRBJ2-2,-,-,CASSRGSNTGELFF,TGCGCCAGCAGCCGGGGTAGCAACACCGGGGAGCTGTTTTTT
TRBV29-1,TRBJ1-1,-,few,CSVDRRGGTEAFF,TGCAGCGTTGATAGGAGAGGGGGCACTGAAGCTTTCTTT
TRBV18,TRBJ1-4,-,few,CASSSDGANEKLFF,TGTGCCAGCTCATCGGACGGAGCTAATGAAAAACTGTTTTTT
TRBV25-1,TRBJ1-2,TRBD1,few,CASSEKGGGRQKYHGYTF,TGTGCCAGCAGTGAAAAAGGGGGCGGGAGACAAAAGTATCATGGCTACACCTTC
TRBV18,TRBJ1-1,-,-,CASSPGRATEAFF,TGTGCCAGCTCACCAGGCCGGGCCACTGAAGCTTTCTTT
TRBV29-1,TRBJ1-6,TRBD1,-,CSAGQGYNSPLHF,TGCAGCGCTGGACAGGGGTATAATTCACCCCTCCACTTT
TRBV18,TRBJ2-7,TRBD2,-,CASSLPQGREASYEQYF,TGTGCCAGCTCACTCCCCCAGGGGCGGGAGGCTTCCTACGAGCAGTACTTC
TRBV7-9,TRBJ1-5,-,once,CASSSSSSKSNQPQHF,TGTGCCAGCAGCTCCAGCAGTAGTAAGAGCAATCAGCCCCAGCATTTT
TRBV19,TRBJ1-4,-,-,CATAGRGTREKLFF,TGTGCCACCGCGGGTCGAGGGACCCGCGAAAAACTGTTTTTT
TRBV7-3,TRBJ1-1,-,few,CASSPQLLGGTEAFF,TGTGCCAGCAGCCCCCAGCTGTTGGGGGGCACTGAAGCTTTCTTT
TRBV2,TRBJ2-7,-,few,CASKGGSYEQYF,TGTGCCAGCAAAGGGGGCTCCTACGAGCAGTACTTC
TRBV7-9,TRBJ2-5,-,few,CASSLRRGGQETQYF,TGTGCCAGCAGCTTAAGGAGGGGAGGACAAGAGACCCAGTACTTC
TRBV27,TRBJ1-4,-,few,CASSTRRTNEKLFF,TGTGCCAGCAGTACACGGCGGACTAATGAAAAACTGTTTTTT
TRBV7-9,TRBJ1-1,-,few,CASSPGVIIKAFF,TGTGCCAGCAGCCCGGGTGTCATAATCAAAGCTTTCTTT
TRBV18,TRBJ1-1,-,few,CASSTGIANTEAFF,TGTGCCAGCTCCACAGGGATTGCGAACACTGAAGCTTTCTTT
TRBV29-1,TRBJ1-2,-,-,CSVFQVARGYTF,TGCAGCGTATTCCAGGTAGCCAGGGGCTACACCTTC
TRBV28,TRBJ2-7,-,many,CASSPPPDTYEQYF,TGTGCCAGCAGTCCTCCGCCGGACACGTACGAGCAGTACTTC
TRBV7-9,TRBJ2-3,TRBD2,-,CASTLSGVRGDTQYF,TGTGCCAGCACACTTAGCGGGGTCAGAGGAGATACGCAGTATTTT
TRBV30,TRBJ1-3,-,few,CAWKLQGDTIYF,TGTGCCTGGAAGCTACAGGGAGACACCATATATTTT
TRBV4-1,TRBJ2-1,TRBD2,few,CASTQRSSGSSYNEQFF,TGCGCCAGCACTCAGAGGTCGAGCGGGAGTTCCTACAATGAGCAGTTCTTC
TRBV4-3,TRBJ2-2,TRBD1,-,CASSQDWHRGNTGELFF,TGCGCCAGCAGCCAAGATTGGCACAGGGGGAACACCGGGGAGCTGTTTTTT
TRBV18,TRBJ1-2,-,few,CASSPSGEHNGYTF,TGTGCCAGCTCACCATCAGGGGAACACAATGGCTACACCTTC
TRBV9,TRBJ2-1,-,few,CASSVAPSNEQFF,TGTGCCAGCAGCGTAGCCCCTTCCAATGAGCAGTTCTTC
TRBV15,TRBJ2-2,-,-,CATSRSGTKRRELFF,TGTGCCACCAGCAGATCCGGGACAAAGCGTAGGGAGCTGTTTTTT
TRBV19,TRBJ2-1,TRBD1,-,CASRYSGTGYNEQFF,TGTGCCAGTAGATACTCCGGGACAGGGTACAATGAGCAGTTCTTC
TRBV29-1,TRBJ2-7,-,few,CSVGAHRVYEQYF,TGCAGCGTTGGAGCCCACAGGGTCTACGAGCAGTACTTC
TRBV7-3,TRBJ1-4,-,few,CASSAGTAANEKLFF,TGTGCCAGCAGCGCAGGGACGGCGGCTAATGAAAAACTGTTTTTT
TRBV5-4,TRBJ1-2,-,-,CASSLVFGGQEAGYTF,TGTGCCAGCAGCTTGGTCTTCGGGGGCCAAGAGGCGGGCTACACCTTC
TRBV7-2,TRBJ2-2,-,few,CASSVRSSPGELFF,TGTGCCAGCAGCGTAAGGAGCAGTCCCGGGGAGCTGTTTTTT
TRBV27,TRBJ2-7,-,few,CASSSVNEQYF,TGTGCCAGCAGTTCAGTGAACGAGCAGTACTTC
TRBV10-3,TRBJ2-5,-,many,CASQQGRETQYF,TGTGCCAGCCAACAGGGACGAGAGACCCAGTACTTC
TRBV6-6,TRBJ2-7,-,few,CASSYPGDPYEQYF,TGTGCCAGCAGTTACCCAGGGGACCCCTACGAGCAGTACTTC
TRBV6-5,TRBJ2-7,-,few,CASSRYTDEQYF,TGTGCCAGCAGCCGTTATACGGACGAGCAGTACTTC
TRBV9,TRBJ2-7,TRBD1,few,CASSLTGTGADEQYF,TGTGCCAGCAGCTTGACCGGGACAGGGGCGGACGAGCAGTACTTC
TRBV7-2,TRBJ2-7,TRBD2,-,CASSFTSGGGNEQYF,TGTGCCAGCAGCTTTACTAGCGGAGGAGGGAACGAGCAGTACTTC
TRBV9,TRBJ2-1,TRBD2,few,CASSPRGSGRSGEQFF,TGTGCCAGCAGCCCCCGGGGTAGCGGGAGGTCTGGTGAGCAGTTCTTC
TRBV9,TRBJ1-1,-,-,CASSVYGTLNTEAFF,TGTGCCAGCAGCGTGTACGGGACGTTGAACACTGAAGCTTTCTTT
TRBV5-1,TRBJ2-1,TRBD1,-,CASSPTGVNEQFF,TGCGCCAGCAGCCCCACAGGGGTCAATGAGCAGTTCTTC
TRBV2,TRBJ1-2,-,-,CASGRRLSNYGYTF,TGTGCCAGCGGCCGGCGGCTCAGCAACTATGGCTACACCTTC
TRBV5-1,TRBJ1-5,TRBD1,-,CASSPGQGGNQPQHF,TGCGCCAGCAGCCCCGGACAGGGAGGGAATCAGCCCCAGCATTTT
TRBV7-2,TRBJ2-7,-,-,CASSSSRGGDEQYF,TGTGCCAGCAGCTCCTCCAGGGGCGGGGACGAGCAGTACTTC
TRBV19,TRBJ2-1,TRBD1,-,CACRDRGYNEQFF,TGTGCCTGCCGGGACAGGGGCTACAATGAGCAGTTCTTC
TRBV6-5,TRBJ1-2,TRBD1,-,CASSPPAGTGYGYTF,TGTGCCAGCAGTCCTCCTGCCGGGACAGGGTATGGCTACACCTTC
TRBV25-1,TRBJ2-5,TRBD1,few,CASSETGRETQYF,TGTGCCAGCAGTGAGACAGGGCGTGAGACCCAGTACTTC
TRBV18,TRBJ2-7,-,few,CASSNSNYEQYF,TGTGCCAGCTCGAACAGCAACTACGAGCAGTACTTC
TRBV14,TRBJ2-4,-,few,CASSRSGVGVKNIQYF,TGTGCCAGCAGCCGATCAGGTGTTGGGGTAAAAAACATTCAGTACTTC
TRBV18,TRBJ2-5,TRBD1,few,CASSPFPGQGKGETQYF,TGTGCCAGCTCACCATTCCCTGGACAGGGGAAGGGAGAGACCCAGTACTTC
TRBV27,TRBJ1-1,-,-,CASNPREKSVGTRTEAFF,TGTGCCAGCAACCCGAGGGAGAAGTCTGTTGGTACGAGGACTGAAGCTTTCTTT
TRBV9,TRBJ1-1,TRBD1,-,CASSPGTGWDTEAFF,TGTGCCAGCAGCCCTGGGACAGGGTGGGACACTGAAGCTTTCTTT